Below, one TCR beta chain is given with its context. Its antigen remains undetermined. No much larger clone exists at a distance of one base, and base qualities are not known. The data originate from a study of cytomegalovirus exposure and HLA in healthy donors (dated by TCRdb to the late 2010s). Background on the whole study: An earlier analysis of approximately 640 of the donors reported roughly 300 Gb of sequence data and 120 million or so unique TCR beta sequences from about 200 million T cells. A later genetic analysis took genome-wide SNP genotypes for about three fifths of the 666 donors and used that subset as a discovery cohort. An early release that covered more than 550 HLA-typed donors contained around 300 gigabases of sequencing data and roughly 84 million unique TCR sequences. The aim of the study was to test whether cataloging public T cell receptors could identify signatures of past pathogen exposure. To predict cytomegalovirus infection status, the study brought together high-throughput TCR immunosequencing, statistical association of individual TCRs with disease status, and machine learning. All discovery cohort repertoires had been generated using a single sequencing platform. Class I and class II HLA loci were covered by the typing at four-digit resolution. Among the approximately 430 genotyped donors, about 83% belonged to the genetic ancestry cluster associated with self-reported Caucasian donors. Typing coverage differed by locus: A, B, C, DRB1 and DQB1 were typed in roughly 620-630 donors, DQA1 in around 500, DPA1 in 600 to 610, and DPB1 in 450 to 480. On average, roughly 240,000 unique TCR beta nucleotide sequences were sequenced per donor among about 400 genotyped donors of the cohort, with 15% to 20% of those sequences being non-productive. An earlier analysis of 587 of the donors applied high-throughput TCR beta sequencing to assess whether each TCR beta V gene segment acted as functional or pseudogenic. Along with the approximately 650-subject first cohort, a separate validation cohort of over a hundred different subjects was used. The study used immunosequencing to profile the T cell repertoires of around 600 subjects and linked those repertoires to cytomegalovirus serostatus. Donor age, sex, ethnicity and CMV serostatus were compiled together with the repertoire data. The later analysis used no new phenotypic data to find candidate immune exposures, relying instead on TCR beta sequences and their occurrence across donors. In a later analysis, previously published TCR beta repertoires from several hundred donors were re-analyzed and high-resolution HLA genotyping was added so that TCR occurrence patterns could be studied. Four or five DR-DQ haplotypes were handled as single units for association and clustering because linkage in the cohort was strong. Beyond this particular receptor, the publication reports: Immune exposure information for the cohort was limited to CMV serostatus. In a later analysis, most CMV-associated TCR beta chains were found to appear HLA-restricted, with HLA associations seemingly driven largely by CMV exposure. Several of the top co-occurrence clusters appeared to be linked to parvovirus B19, influenza, CMV and Epstein-Barr virus, according to a later analysis. A later genetic analysis reported fewer N-insertions in productive TCRs among donors in an Asian-associated ancestry cluster than the approximately 700-donor mean. In vitro tests confirmed that three of the cytomegalovirus-associated TCR beta chains recognize cytomegalovirus antigens. A further reported finding was that TCR beta sequences accurately predicted the HLA-A and HLA-B alleles for most subjects in the first cohort. Across donors, most TCR sequences were observed very rarely, whereas some public TCRs were present in many individuals. A later analysis associated about 18,000 TCR beta sequences with specific HLA alleles at a false discovery rate of 0.05. Linkage disequilibrium might explain the correlated functional status among segregating V segments, but an unknown experimental factor could not be excluded. The study gave a list of under 200 TCR beta chains associated with cytomegalovirus. The cohort was sequenced for TCR beta chains only, and without alpha or paired-chain data the features that could be detected were limited. A cluster of highly shared sequence variants was judged likely to represent a technical artifact of the sequencing pipeline. In an earlier analysis of over 550 of the donors, most TCR beta V segments were observed in productive rearrangements about 90% or about 30% of the time, broadly matching IMGT annotations. An association between a missense DCLRE1C variant and V-gene and J-gene trimming of TCR beta chains was found in a later genetic analysis and replicated in an independent cohort. The earlier analysis of approximately 560 of the donors excluded 15 to 20 rarely observed V segments, including chromosome 9 orphons, because counts were too low. In a later analysis, HLA-associated TCR beta chains were found to be more clonally expanded and to have lower generation probabilities than equally common non-associated chains. Because the 87-base-pair reads could not distinguish some IMGT-functional V segments, including TRBV6-2 and TRBV6-3, those segments were excluded. According to a later analysis, TCR association rates differed among HLA loci, with DRB1 alleles showing the most associated TCRs and HLA-C alleles showing the fewest. Because some donors lacked HLA typing at each locus, the association tests relied only on the typed subset. The authors suggested that the approach could potentially be extended to other disease states and immunological phenotypes. Presence/absence analyses assumed roughly uniform sequencing depth across donors, an assumption that may not hold. When HLA alleles, especially DR and DQ, strongly co-occurred, TCR associations were difficult to assign to individual alleles. In both the original and validation cohorts, the classifier was reported to diagnose cytomegalovirus status with high specificity and sensitivity.

The CDR3, cysteine through phenylalanine, is 17 amino acids long. The retained sequence is limited to the CDR3, 51 bases, with the frame set at the first base. Per the germline V gene, KGHSH is the CDR1 and LQKENI is the CDR2. V lost 0 bases and J lost 2 bases, and the count of bases not matched to a germline gene is 10. The cohort was made up of hundreds of healthy bone marrow donors. All cohort members were sampled while nominally healthy, although unrecorded immune exposures were likely present. The donor was CMV seronegative and was included in the group of over 300 seronegative cohort members. Each donor provided a peripheral blood sample, and peripheral blood mononuclear cells were used for TCR beta sequencing. Genomic DNA was extracted from the blood cell samples with the Qiagen DNeasy Blood Extraction Kit. The library was generated by the immunoSEQ multiplex PCR assay. For the multiplex PCR, a mixture combining 60 forward primers for TCR Vbeta segments and 13 reverse primers for TCR Jbeta segments was used. Amplification of the CDR3 region of rearranged TCR beta genes was performed with a multiplex PCR assay on genomic DNA. The amplified TCR beta libraries were sequenced on the Illumina HiSeq System as 87-base-pair reads. The study's processing was this. In a later analysis, tens of millions of unique TCR beta chains were counted across the 666 repertoires, and roughly 10 million of these chains were shared by at least two donors. A nearest-neighbor algorithm error-corrected the raw reads and collapsed the reads into unique sequences, merging closely related sequences to remove PCR and sequencing errors. V, D and J gene segments were assigned by aligning CDR3 sequences to IMGT reference sequences. For a sequence to be retained, a match of at least six nucleotides was required to both a V gene segment and a J gene segment. Rearrangements were called productive when the CDR3 lacked stop codons and stayed in frame with V and J; all others were non-productive. CDR3 was defined by IMGT convention, running from the second conserved V-encoded cysteine to the conserved J-encoded phenylalanine. The earlier analysis of fewer than 700 of the donors excluded sequences that lacked an unambiguous match to a single V gene segment. In an earlier analysis of around 590 of the donors, a V segment was called functional when productive rearrangements were above 56.7%, and segregating when the standard deviation between donors exceeded 5%. A statistical classification framework was built to diagnose cytomegalovirus status from the catalog of TCR beta chain sequences. In a later analysis, V and J genes were assigned by comparing TCR nucleotide sequences against IMGT/GENE-DB human TR gene sequences. Using the TCRdist pipeline, a later analysis assigned CDR3 sequences along with most-parsimonious VDJ recombination scenarios. A later analysis defined each TCR beta chain by its CDR3 amino acid sequence plus V-gene family, and excluded reads lacking a unique V-gene family. To address suspected cross-contamination and a sequencing artifact, a later analysis removed roughly 580 highly shared, low-generation-probability nucleotide sequences. In a later analysis, a clonal expansion index for each public chain was calculated from normalized within-repertoire ranks of inferred template counts. A later analysis computed generation probabilities with a VDJ recombination model fitted to out-of-frame rearrangements, and checked the results against IGoR. In a later analysis, hypergeometric tests were used to score TCR-TCR, TCR-HLA and TCR-CMV co-occurrence, with a repertoire-size bias correction applied to TCR pairs. In a later analysis, false discovery rates were estimated by permuting HLA or CMV assignments 20 times. In a later analysis, co-occurring TCRs were grouped using DBSCAN, and TCRdist sequence similarity was added for clustering within HLA-allele-positive subsets. Repertoires with fewer than 30,000 or more than 120,000 public chains were left out of co-occurrence clustering, as were five repertoires with anomalous nucleotide sharing. Entries here come from immuneACCESS through TCRdb and include only in-frame sequences with V and J called. Some clones fail to appear in such tables; in the studies checked, an unresolved V gene covers under half of the shortfall, and the cause of the remainder is unknown. The V and J calls and the clone size are those of that table, but D and trimming were determined from the DNA. For this sample the table gives 110,000 to 150,000 clones, of which 65% to 80% were detected only once. In total, the top ten clones hold around 3.6% of the sample.

The V and J segments used are TRBV18 and TRBJ2-7, with TRBD2 identical over 7 junction bases. The sequence came from a male donor in good health and CMV-seronegative. The sample taken for sequencing was PBMCs. The DNA sequence is given as TGTGCCAGCTCACCACCTCAAAGTCTAGCGGCGGCCTACGAGCAGTACTTC. It translates as CASSPPQSLAAAYEQYF.